Each of the 17 T cell receptor beta chains below was sequenced from the same sample in a study of CD4+ T cells in melanoma. Sequencing used immunoSEQ multiplex PCR; TCRdb keeps in-frame clones, though not all of them. The top ten hold 2.5% to 3.5% of the sample, which has around 100,000 clones, approximately 92% seen once. The sequenced material came from peripheral blood. These TCRs come from a human donor with melanoma.

This chain's CDR3 is CSADTTGGTDTQYF. CDR3 sequence (DNA): TGCAGCGCCGACACGACAGGGGGCACAGATACGCAGTATTTT. The J gene is TRBJ2-3, the V gene TRBV29-1, with 8 bases lining up with TRBD1. The CDR3 totals 14 residues. Germline CDR1 reads SQVTM; CDR2 reads ANQGSEA. Losses at the gene ends were 7 bases for V and 1 base for J; bases not matched to a gene: 7.

This chain connects TRBV28 to TRBJ1-1, with D perhaps TRBD1 (5 bases). The CDR3 spans 15 residues. V was pared by 6 bases and J by 4 bases, with 18 bases between. In germline, CDR1 is MDHEN, CDR2 SYDVKM. CDR3 DNA sequence: TGTGCCAGCAGGACCCTAGGGGCGTCTGGCACTGAAGCTTTCTTT. Encoded protein: CASRTLGASGTEAFF.

V gene TRBV4-2 combines with J gene TRBJ2-7; the match to TRBD1 covers 9 bases. The J segment lost 4 bases and the V segment lost 4 bases, leaving 5 bases of the junction unmatched. Looked up from germline, CDR1 is LGHNA and CDR2 is YNFKEQ. The CDR3 is made up of 14 amino acids. In DNA, the CDR3 is TGTGCCAGCAGCCCCGACAGGGGGAGGTACGAGCAGTACTTC. Translating gives CASSPDRGRYEQYF.

The J gene is TRBJ2-5, the V gene TRBV7-2; possible D gene TRBD2, 6 bases. From germline, CDR1 is SGHTA and CDR2 FQGNSA. This CDR3 has 17 residues. Trimming shortened V by 2 bases and J by 1 base, and 17 bases separated the two germline ends. CDR3 residues: CASSLWSTGEFQETQYF. For the CDR3, the DNA is TGTGCCAGCAGCTTATGGTCGACGGGAGAGTTCCAAGAGACCCAGTACTTC.

The rearrangement links TRBV5-6 to TRBJ1-5, with 12 bases identical to TRBD1. CDR3 size: 15 residues. Per germline, CDR1 SGHDT and CDR2 YYEEEE. After removal of 4 bases from V and 6 bases from J, the junction contained 5 bases not matched to a gene. CDR3 DNA: TGTGCCAGCAGCCACCGGGACAGGGGGCTTCAGCCCCAGCATTTT. As protein: CASSHRDRGLQPQHF.

The chain joins TRBV4-3 to TRBJ2-3; D not certain. Trimming left V 1 base short and J 3 bases short, with 11 bases between. Germline V CDR1 and CDR2: LGHNA, YSLEER. The length of the CDR3 is 15 residues. CDR3 bases: TGCGCCAGCAGCCAAGGGGGTGTGCAGACAGATACGCAGTATTTT. It is translated as CASSQGGVQTDTQYF.

As for this clone: At one of its ends the junction is not consistent with the germline gene, which may arise from a read error. The chain links TRBV9 to TRBJ2-7, with TRBD1 as a possible D gene (6 bases). The CDR3 runs to 14 residues. Per the germline V gene, CDR1 is SGDLS and CDR2 is YYNGEE. The CDR3 DNA sequence: TGTGCCAGCAGCTATTTAGACAGGTCCTCCGAGCAGTACTTC. Protein: CASSYLDRSSEQYF.

The chain combines TRBV7-6 with TRBJ2-5; D not certain. The germline V and J ends were trimmed by 1 base and 4 bases, with 10 bases remaining between them. The CDR3 covers 14 residues. Germline CDR1 and CDR2: SGHVS and FNYEAQ. CDR3 bases: TGTGCCAGCAGCTTAGTGGTCGGCGGAGAGACCCAGTACTTC. Amino acid sequence: CASSLVVGGETQYF.

V gene TRBV30 combines with J gene TRBJ1-1, with D possibly being TRBD1 (5 bases). The CDR3 contains 13 residues. Germline V CDR1 and CDR2: GTSNPN, SVGIG (reference sequence). Trimming took off 8 bases at V and 1 base at J, with 14 bases between the two ends. CDR3 DNA sequence: TGTGCCAACATCGGGGGGAGGAACACTGAAGCTTTCTTT. Translation gives CANIGGRNTEAFF.

This chain links TRBV14 with TRBJ1-2, with no clear D. There are 13 residues in the CDR3. With 4 bases removed from V and 1 base from J, the gap between germline ends came to 7 bases. In germline, CDR1 is SGHDN, CDR2 FVKESK. The DNA for the CDR3 is TGTGCCAGCAGCCCCACACTTAACTATGGCTACACCTTC. Its protein product is CASSPTLNYGYTF.

The V call is TRBV19, the J call TRBJ2-7; D is ambiguous. Trimming cost V 3 bases and J 2 bases, with 11 bases left between them. Germline V CDR1 and CDR2: LNHDA, SQIVND (reference sequence). This CDR3 is 14 amino acids long. The CDR3 sequence is CASSMQHGPYEQYF. CDR3 in DNA: TGTGCCAGTAGTATGCAGCACGGCCCCTACGAGCAGTACTTC.

The chain joins TRBV9 to TRBJ2-7; D perhaps matches TRBD1 (6 bases). Germline lookup yields CDR1 SGDLS and CDR2 YYNGEE. Deletions cut 4 bases from V and 3 bases from J, with 8 bases between. The length of the CDR3 is 12 residues. CDR3 amino acids: CASSTDSYEQYF. Here the CDR3 DNA reads TGTGCCAGCAGCACGGACAGCTACGAGCAGTACTTC.

The rearrangement links TRBV4-3 to TRBJ2-1, with 10 bases matching TRBD2. The germline CDR1 and CDR2 sequences are LGHNA and YSLEER. V dropped 4 bases and J dropped 0; count of bases not matched to a gene: 12. This CDR3 region has 19 residues. CDR3 protein: CASSRRIAGGLSSYNEQFF. In nucleotides, the CDR3 is TGCGCCAGCAGCCGGAGAATAGCGGGAGGTTTGAGCTCCTACAATGAGCAGTTCTTC.

This clone was recorded once. The rearrangement uses TRBV10-3 and TRBJ1-3; 7 bases match TRBD1. The V segment lost 5 bases and the J segment 1 base; nucleotides outside the gene matches: 5. Germline values: CDR1 ENHRY, CDR2 SYGVKD. There are 15 residues in the CDR3. The CDR3 DNA is TGTGCCATCAGTAACAGGGGAGAATCTGGAAACACCATATATTTT. Protein: CAISNRGESGNTIYF.

The rearrangement links TRBV29-1 to TRBJ2-1; D not resolved. The CDR3 is made up of 12 amino acids. V lost 3 bases, J lost 8 bases, and 11 bases lay in between. Per the germline V gene, CDR1 is SQVTM and CDR2 is ANQGSEA. The DNA for the CDR3 is TGCAGCGTTGACGGGCCGGCTTATGAGCAGTTCTTC. Translating gives CSVDGPAYEQFF.

This chain links TRBV23-1 with TRBJ2-5; D unclear. TRBV23-1 is labeled an ORF, and its function is uncertain. The CDR3 consists of 12 residues. Trimming took 10 bases from V and 2 from J, leaving 11 bases between them. The CDR3 sequence: CAIDTLQETQYF. CDR3 coding DNA: TGCGCCATCGACACTTTACAAGAGACCCAGTACTTC.

This clone has a single count. This chain links TRBV19 with TRBJ1-5; the match to TRBD1 covers 10 bases. The CDR3 covers 14 residues. J gave up 5 bases and V 7 bases, and 5 bases lay outside the gene matches. Germline values: CDR1 LNHDA, CDR2 SQIVND (reference sequence). CDR3 DNA: TGTGCCAGTATCGACAGGGGGCTCGATCAGCCCCAGCATTTT. Protein product: CASIDRGLDQPQHF.